This paragraph covers one T cell receptor (beta chain) sequence. Its antigen is currently unknown. The data originate from a study of neurological immune-mediated disorders. Over 170 million TCR-beta sequences from 15-18 subjects came from every sequencing run. TCRdb recomputed calls from the 5' RACE reads with MiXCR, one row per CDR3 protein. The sample yields 60,000 to 90,000 distinct CDR3 sequences, around 9.6% seen once. Whole-study results and caveats: Across subjects, expanded clones had no CDR3 amino acid sequences in common, pointing to private repertoires in all groups.

Time point noted: longitudinal time-point 1 (baseline). Healthy controls consisted of blood bank volunteers in Maryland, USA. It was from 2 million PBMCs stored at -80 C that the unsorted libraries were obtained. The sequencing sample was made of PBMCs. This clonotype originated in a man between 25 and 39 years old in good health.

CDR3 DNA sequence: TGTGCCAGCAGCTTTGGGGGGCTCGGGGAGCTGTTTTTT. The encoded protein is CASSFGGLGELFF. V is TRBV7-3 and J is TRBJ2-2, with D perhaps matching TRBD1 or TRBD2 (6 bases each). V was cut by 3 bases and J by 7 bases, with 9 bases left in between. This CDR3 has 13 amino acids. From germline, CDR1 is SGHTA and CDR2 FQGTGA.